This T cell receptor beta chain was observed in a study of memory CD4+ T cells and cytomegalovirus serostatus. The overall study: Of the healthy Belgian adults, several were CMV seropositive and 24 seronegative.

The ends were cut back, 8 bases at V and 5 bases at J, with 18 bases in the middle. In germline, CDR1 is SGHTA, CDR2 FQGNSA. The CDR3 spans 14 residues. This table comes from immunoSEQ multiplex PCR, and its TCRdb copy is limited to in-frame clones, with some not included. The sample comprises over 75,000 clones, 80% of which are singletons, and roughly 4% rests with the top ten. Findings and caveats of the study: A US-trained random forest predicted CMV serostatus with median AUC around 0.9. About two fifths of the roughly 160 known CMV-associated TCRbeta sequences appeared in CD4+ memory.

As to this clone: Antigen: not known.

Single viable CD3+CD4+CD8-CD45RO+ cells were sorted as the memory CD4+ T cells. After thawing, CD4+ T cells were positively selected. The TCR was taken from an adult in good health and CMV-seropositive. The material sequenced was memory CD4+ T cells from blood. The chain joins TRBV7-2 to TRBJ1-2; no firm D call. DNA for the CDR3: TGTGCCAGCGCCCGTGCTCCGGAGTTATATGGCTACACCTTC. It translates to CASARAPELYGYTF.